A selection of T cell receptor beta chains follows, all from one sample in a study of OX40 agonist ivuxolimab in advanced cancers. The repertoire was sequenced with immunoSEQ multiplex PCR; TCRdb's copy has only in-frame clones and lacks some. The table records roughly 68,000 clones, 86% of them present only once. This specimen was CD4+ or CD8+ T cells sorted from blood, taken in a trial of the OX40 agonist ivuxolimab. The receptor source for this set is an adult with an advanced solid tumor such as melanoma, head and neck, liver or kidney cancer. Both conserved end residues are part of each CDR3. Fields, in order: D gene, J gene, clone size, V gene, CDR3 protein, CDR3 DNA. D genes are given only for firm matches. Size tells how often a clone was seen (once, few, many) or the class of an expanded clone, and some rows leave it out.

NA,TRBJ2-3,NA,TRBV6-1,CASSEMVARVDTQYF,TGTGCCAGCAGTGAAATGGTGGCCCGGGTGGATACGCAGTATTTT
NA,TRBJ2-7,NA,TRBV5-6,CASSRVRERGEQYF,TGTGCCAGCAGCCGGGTCCGGGAAAGAGGCGAGCAGTACTTC
NA,TRBJ1-1,NA,TRBV5-6,CASSFRGLRNTEAFF,TGTGCCAGCAGCTTTAGAGGACTCAGGAACACTGAAGCTTTCTTT
NA,TRBJ2-3,NA,TRBV6-5,CASSGGTDTQYF,TGTGCCAGCAGTGGGGGGACAGATACGCAGTATTTT
NA,TRBJ2-3,NA,TRBV2,CASMYRRSPDTQYF,TGTGCCAGCATGTATCGCCGGAGTCCAGATACGCAGTATTTT
NA,TRBJ2-5,NA,TRBV7-2,CASSLALAQETQYF,TGTGCCAGCAGCTTAGCTCTAGCTCAAGAGACCCAGTACTTC
TRBD1,TRBJ1-2,NA,TRBV6-1,CASSETDRSGYTF,TGTGCCAGCAGTGAAACGGACAGGTCTGGCTACACCTTC
NA,TRBJ2-7,few,TRBV30,CAWSGLGYEQYF,TGTGCCTGGAGTGGATTGGGTTACGAGCAGTACTTC
NA,TRBJ2-3,NA,TRBV5-1,CASGQAGADTDTQYF,TGCGCCAGCGGACAAGCAGGGGCCGACACAGATACGCAGTATTTT
NA,TRBJ1-1,NA,TRBV7-9,CASSPQTYTEAFF,TGTGCCAGCAGCCCTCAGACCTACACTGAAGCTTTCTTT
TRBD1,TRBJ1-1,NA,TRBV19,CASSVQGVNTEAFF,TGTGCCAGTAGTGTTCAGGGGGTGAACACTGAAGCTTTCTTT
NA,TRBJ2-6,NA,TRBV4-2,CASSQEGRTSSGANVLTF,TGTGCCAGCAGCCAAGAAGGCAGGACAAGCTCTGGGGCCAACGTCCTGACTTTC
NA,TRBJ1-5,NA,TRBV6-1,CASSKEYSNQPQHF,TGTGCCAGCAGTAAGGAGTATAGCAATCAGCCCCAGCATTTT
TRBD1,TRBJ1-6,NA,TRBV2,CASSAGTGGRPNSPLHF,TGTGCCAGCAGCGCCGGGACAGGGGGACGGCCTAATTCACCCCTCCACTTT
TRBD2,TRBJ2-7,NA,TRBV9,CASSVGSTSGVIGEQYF,TGTGCCAGCAGCGTAGGATCGACTAGCGGGGTAATCGGGGAGCAGTACTTC
NA,TRBJ1-2,NA,TRBV29-1,CSVGQFNYGYTF,TGCAGCGTGGGCCAGTTTAACTATGGCTACACCTTC
NA,TRBJ2-2,NA,TRBV5-4,CASSLGRGPRLTGELFF,TGTGCCAGCAGCTTGGGGCGGGGACCCAGGCTCACCGGGGAGCTGTTTTTT
NA,TRBJ2-1,NA,TRBV11-2,CASMVSPTSYNEQFF,TGTGCCAGCATGGTAAGCCCTACCTCCTACAATGAGCAGTTCTTC
NA,TRBJ2-7,NA,TRBV7-9,CASSLAGTEQYF,TGTGCCAGCAGCTTAGCGGGGACAGAGCAGTACTTC
TRBD1,TRBJ2-7,NA,TRBV19,CASSIGQGMPTVEQYF,TGTGCCAGTAGTATAGGACAGGGTATGCCTACGGTCGAGCAGTACTTC
TRBD1,TRBJ1-3,NA,TRBV9,CASSVTGQGDTIYF,TGTGCCAGCAGCGTGACCGGACAGGGGGACACCATATATTTT
TRBD1,TRBJ2-1,NA,TRBV5-5,CASSSIPGQVYNEQFF,TGTGCCAGCAGCTCAATCCCGGGACAGGTTTACAATGAGCAGTTCTTC
TRBD1,TRBJ2-7,NA,TRBV18,CASSPPGQGYEQYF,TGTGCCAGCTCACCACCGGGACAGGGCTACGAGCAGTACTTC
TRBD2,TRBJ2-3,NA,TRBV7-9,CASSLAAGVGAQYF,TGTGCCAGCAGCTTAGCAGCGGGGGTGGGTGCGCAGTATTTT
TRBD1,TRBJ1-1,NA,TRBV5-1,CASSRDSNTEAFF,TGCGCCAGCAGCCGGGACAGCAACACTGAAGCTTTCTTT
NA,TRBJ1-6,NA,TRBV5-4,CASKERAGIDNSPLHF,TGTGCCAGCAAAGAGCGGGCAGGGATCGATAATTCACCCCTCCACTTT
NA,TRBJ1-1,NA,TRBV18,CASSRPGEEYTEAFF,TGTGCCAGCTCACGACCCGGAGAAGAGTACACTGAAGCTTTCTTT
NA,TRBJ2-2,NA,TRBV7-7,CASSLGRGTGELFF,TGTGCTAGCAGCTTAGGGCGGGGAACCGGGGAGCTGTTTTTT
TRBD1,TRBJ2-7,NA,TRBV7-2,CASSYDRTGVGEQYF,TGTGCCAGCAGCTATGATCGGACAGGGGTAGGCGAGCAGTACTTC